This TCR beta chain originates from a study of technical replicates of blood from several donors (dated by TCRdb to about 2017). Worth noting for this clone: The antigen it binds to is not known. No base qualities exist here, and no much larger clone lies one base off it.

Library prep was done by the immunoSEQ multiplex PCR assay. TCRdb limited this immuneACCESS table to in-frame rearrangements with V and J called. A share of clones is missing; checked studies link under half to unresolved V genes, and the rest is unexplained. A total of some 83,000 clones appear in this sample, approximately 93% of them only once. Of the sample, over 0.4% is held by the ten largest clones. This receptor was obtained from a human donor in good health. Sequencing used T cells isolated from PBMCs.

The nucleotide sequence reads TGTGCCAGTAGCCCGGGACAGGCTTTCTACGAGCAGTACTTC. It encodes CASSPGQAFYEQYF. The V and J genes are TRBV19 and TRBJ2-7; TRBD1 fits 8 bases in the junction. CDR1 is given as LNHDA and CDR2 as SQIVND, both from the germline V gene (reference sequence). The CDR3 numbers 14 residues from cysteine through phenylalanine. Kept here is only the CDR3 DNA, which spans 42 bases and is read in frame from base 1. From V the trimming removes 6 bases and from J it removes 3 bases, while the gene matches leave 7 bases of the junction unaccounted for. The full variable domain, with segments outside the CDR3 supplied by the reference TRBV19 and TRBJ2-7 proteins, appears as DGGITQSPKYLFRKEGQNVTLSCEQNLNHDAMYWYRQDPGQGLRLIYYSQIVNDFQKGDIAEGYSVSREKKESFPLTVTSAQKNPTAFYLCASSPGQAFYEQYFGPGTRLTVT.